Listed below are T cell receptor beta chains from one sample, sequenced in a study of radiation and T cells in renal cell carcinoma. Assay used: immunoSEQ multiplex PCR; TCRdb lists only in-frame clones, some missing. The table includes 100,000 to 150,000 clones, roughly 85% detected once. Sequenced material: blood, taken from a patient whose treatment included radiotherapy and nephrectomy. The receptors derive from a woman between 55 and 75 years old with renal cell carcinoma. Both conserved end residues are part of each CDR3.

J gene: TRBJ1-4
V gene: TRBV19
CDR3 protein: CASSIPRDSQEKLFF

J gene: TRBJ2-2
V gene: TRBV19
CDR3 protein: CASRPTSGRSTGELFF

J gene: TRBJ2-1
V gene: TRBV2
CDR3 protein: CASSAGGLSYNEQFF

J gene: TRBJ1-1
V gene: TRBV10-3
CDR3 protein: CAARSNPGQGLGTEAFF

J gene: TRBJ2-1
V gene: TRBV20-1
CDR3 protein: CSAKGGIEQFF

J gene: TRBJ1-5
V gene: TRBV28
CDR3 protein: CASSLDTSNQPQHF

J gene: TRBJ2-5
V gene: TRBV5-4
CDR3 protein: CASGRETQYF

J gene: TRBJ2-3
V gene: TRBV7-9
CDR3 protein: CASSLVRWETQYF

J gene: TRBJ2-5
V gene: TRBV7-9
CDR3 protein: CASSLTELQETQYF

J gene: TRBJ1-5
V gene: TRBV18
CDR3 protein: CASSPQRLAGNQPQHF

J gene: TRBJ1-1
V gene: TRBV6-5
CDR3 protein: CASSSPNRGRNTEAFF

J gene: TRBJ2-5
V gene: TRBV7-9
CDR3 protein: CASSYGTTPQETQYF